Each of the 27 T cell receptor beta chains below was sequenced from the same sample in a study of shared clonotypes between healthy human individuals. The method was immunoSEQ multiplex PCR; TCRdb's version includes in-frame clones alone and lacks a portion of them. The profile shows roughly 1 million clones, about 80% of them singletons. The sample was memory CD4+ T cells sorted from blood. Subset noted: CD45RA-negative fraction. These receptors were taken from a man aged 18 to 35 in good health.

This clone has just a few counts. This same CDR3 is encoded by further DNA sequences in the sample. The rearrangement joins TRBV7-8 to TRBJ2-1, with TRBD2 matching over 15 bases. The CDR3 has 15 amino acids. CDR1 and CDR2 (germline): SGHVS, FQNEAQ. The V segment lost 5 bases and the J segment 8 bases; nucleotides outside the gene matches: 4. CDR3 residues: CASSLRTSGGDEQFF. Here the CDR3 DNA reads TGTGCCAGCAGCCTAAGGACTAGCGGGGGGGATGAGCAGTTCTTC.

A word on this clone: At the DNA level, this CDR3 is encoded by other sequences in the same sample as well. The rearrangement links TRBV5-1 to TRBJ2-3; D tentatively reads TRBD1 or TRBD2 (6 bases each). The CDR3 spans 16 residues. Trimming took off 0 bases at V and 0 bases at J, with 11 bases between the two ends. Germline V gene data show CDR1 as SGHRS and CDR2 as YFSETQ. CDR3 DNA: TGCGCCAGCAGCTTGGCCTCGGGGGCTAGCACAGATACGCAGTATTTT. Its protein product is CASSLASGASTDTQYF.

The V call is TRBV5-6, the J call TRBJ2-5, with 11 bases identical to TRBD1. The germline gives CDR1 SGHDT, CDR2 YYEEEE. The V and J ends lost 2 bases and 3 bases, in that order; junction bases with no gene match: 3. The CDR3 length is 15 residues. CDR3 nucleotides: TGTGCCAGCAGCTTAAGGACAGGGGGCAAAGAGACCCAGTACTTC. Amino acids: CASSLRTGGKETQYF.

The chain's CDR3 is CATSRASSPSGNTIYF. The CDR3 DNA is TGTGCCACCAGCAGAGCGAGCAGTCCCTCTGGAAACACCATATATTTT. The chain combines TRBV15 with TRBJ1-3; unclear D gene. Trimming shortened V by 1 base and J by 0 bases, and 10 bases separated the two germline ends. CDR1 LNHNV and CDR2 YYDKDF come from the germline V gene (reference sequence). This CDR3 is built from 16 residues.

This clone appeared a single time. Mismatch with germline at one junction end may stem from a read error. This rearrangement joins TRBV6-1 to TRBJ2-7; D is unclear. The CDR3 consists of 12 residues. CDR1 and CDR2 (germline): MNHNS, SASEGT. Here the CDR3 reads CAGRRSSYEQYF. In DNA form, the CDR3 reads TGTGCCGGCAGGCGATCCTCCTACGAGCAGTACTTC.

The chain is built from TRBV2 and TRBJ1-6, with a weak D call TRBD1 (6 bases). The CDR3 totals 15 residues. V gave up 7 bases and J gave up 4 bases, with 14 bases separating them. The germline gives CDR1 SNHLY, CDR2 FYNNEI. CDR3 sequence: CASTRQGFYNSPLHF. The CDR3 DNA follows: TGTGCCAGCACGAGGCAGGGGTTTTATAATTCACCCCTCCACTTT.

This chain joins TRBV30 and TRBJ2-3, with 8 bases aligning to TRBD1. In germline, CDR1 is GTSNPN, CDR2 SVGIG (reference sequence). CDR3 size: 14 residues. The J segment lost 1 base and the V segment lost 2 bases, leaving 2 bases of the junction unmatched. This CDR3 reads CAWSTGGRTDTQYF. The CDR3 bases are TGTGCCTGGAGTACAGGGGGGCGCACAGATACGCAGTATTTT.

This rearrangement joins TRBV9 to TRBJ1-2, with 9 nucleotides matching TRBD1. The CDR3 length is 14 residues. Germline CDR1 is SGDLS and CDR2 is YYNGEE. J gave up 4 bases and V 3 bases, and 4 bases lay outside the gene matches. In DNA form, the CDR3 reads TGTGCCAGCAGCGGGACAGGGGCCTTCTATGGCTACACCTTC. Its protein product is CASSGTGAFYGYTF.

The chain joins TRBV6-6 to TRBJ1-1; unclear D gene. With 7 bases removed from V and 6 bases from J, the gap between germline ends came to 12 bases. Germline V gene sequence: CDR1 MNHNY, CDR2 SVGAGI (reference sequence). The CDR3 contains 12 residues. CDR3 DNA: TGTGCCAGCATCGAGTATTCCCCTGAAGCTTTCTTT. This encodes CASIEYSPEAFF.

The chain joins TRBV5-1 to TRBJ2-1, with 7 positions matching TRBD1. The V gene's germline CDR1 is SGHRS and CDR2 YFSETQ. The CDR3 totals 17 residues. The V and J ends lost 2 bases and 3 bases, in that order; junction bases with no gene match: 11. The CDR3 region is CASSFNPTGAGYNEQFF. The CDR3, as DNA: TGCGCCAGCAGCTTTAATCCCACAGGGGCGGGCTACAATGAGCAGTTCTTC.

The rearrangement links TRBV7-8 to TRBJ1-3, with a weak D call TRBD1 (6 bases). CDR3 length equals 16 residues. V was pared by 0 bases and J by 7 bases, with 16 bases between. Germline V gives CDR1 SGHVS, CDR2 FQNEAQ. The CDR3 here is CASSLASAGVGNTIYF. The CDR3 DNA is TGTGCCAGCAGCTTAGCTTCGGCAGGGGTTGGGAACACCATATATTTT.

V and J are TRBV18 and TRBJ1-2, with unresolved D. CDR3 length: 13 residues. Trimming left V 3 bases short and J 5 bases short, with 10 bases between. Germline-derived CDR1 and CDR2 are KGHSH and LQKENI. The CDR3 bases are TGTGCCAGCTCACCTGGAGAGATTTATGGCTACACCTTC. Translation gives CASSPGEIYGYTF.

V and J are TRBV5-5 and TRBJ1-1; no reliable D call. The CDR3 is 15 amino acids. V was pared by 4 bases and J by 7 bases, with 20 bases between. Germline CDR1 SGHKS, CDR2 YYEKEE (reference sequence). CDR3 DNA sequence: TGTGCCAGCAGCGTGACCGGAGTGATACCCCTTGAAGCTTTCTTT. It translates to CASSVTGVIPLEAFF.

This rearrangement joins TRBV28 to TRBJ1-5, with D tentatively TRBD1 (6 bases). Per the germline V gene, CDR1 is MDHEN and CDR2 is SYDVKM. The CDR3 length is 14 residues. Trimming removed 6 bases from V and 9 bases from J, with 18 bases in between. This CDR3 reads CASRNEGGLRPQHF. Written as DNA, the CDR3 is TGTGCCAGCAGAAATGAGGGGGGATTGCGGCCCCAGCATTTT.

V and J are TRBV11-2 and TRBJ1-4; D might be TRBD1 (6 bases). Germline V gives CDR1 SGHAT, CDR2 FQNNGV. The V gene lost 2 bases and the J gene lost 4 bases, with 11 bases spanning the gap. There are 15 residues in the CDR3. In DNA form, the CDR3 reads TGTGCCAGCAGCTTATGGGGGGCTAGTAATGAAAAACTGTTTTTT. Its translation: CASSLWGASNEKLFF.

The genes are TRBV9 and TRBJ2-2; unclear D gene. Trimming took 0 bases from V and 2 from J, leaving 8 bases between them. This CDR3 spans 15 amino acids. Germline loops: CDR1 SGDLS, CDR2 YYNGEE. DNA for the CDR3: TGTGCCAGCAGCGTAGGCGTGGCTAACACCGGGGAGCTGTTTTTT. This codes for CASSVGVANTGELFF.

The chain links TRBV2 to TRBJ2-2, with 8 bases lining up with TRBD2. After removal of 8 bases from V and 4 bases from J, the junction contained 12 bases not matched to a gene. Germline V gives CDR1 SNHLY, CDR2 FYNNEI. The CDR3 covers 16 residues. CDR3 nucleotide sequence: TGTGCCAGCGGACCTCGCGGGGGGCTGGGCACCGGGGAGCTGTTTTTT. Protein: CASGPRGGLGTGELFF.

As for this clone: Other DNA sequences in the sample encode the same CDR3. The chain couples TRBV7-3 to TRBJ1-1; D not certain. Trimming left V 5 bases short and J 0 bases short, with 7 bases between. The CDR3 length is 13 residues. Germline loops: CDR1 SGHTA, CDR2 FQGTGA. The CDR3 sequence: CASSAGLNTEAFF. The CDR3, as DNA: TGTGCCAGCAGCGCCGGACTGAACACTGAAGCTTTCTTT.

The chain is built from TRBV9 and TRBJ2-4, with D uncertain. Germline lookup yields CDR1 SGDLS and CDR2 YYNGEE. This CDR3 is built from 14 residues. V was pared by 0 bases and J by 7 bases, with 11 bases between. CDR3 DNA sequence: TGTGCCAGCAGCGTAGAAGCCGCCGGGAACATTCAGTACTTC. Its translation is CASSVEAAGNIQYF.

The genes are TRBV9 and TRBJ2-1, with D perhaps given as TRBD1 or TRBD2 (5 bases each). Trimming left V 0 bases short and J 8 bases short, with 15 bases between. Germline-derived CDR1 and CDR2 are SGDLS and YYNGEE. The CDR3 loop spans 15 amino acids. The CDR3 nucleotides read TGTGCCAGCAGCGTAGAACCACTGGGGGTCGATGAGCAGTTCTTC. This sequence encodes CASSVEPLGVDEQFF.

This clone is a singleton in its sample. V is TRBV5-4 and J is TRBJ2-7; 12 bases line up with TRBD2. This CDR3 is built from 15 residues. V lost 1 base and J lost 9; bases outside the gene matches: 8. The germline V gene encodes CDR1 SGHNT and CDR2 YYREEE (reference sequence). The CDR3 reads CASSLSSSGGALQYF. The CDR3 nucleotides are TGTGCCAGCAGCTTGTCCTCTAGCGGGGGGGCCCTGCAGTACTTC.

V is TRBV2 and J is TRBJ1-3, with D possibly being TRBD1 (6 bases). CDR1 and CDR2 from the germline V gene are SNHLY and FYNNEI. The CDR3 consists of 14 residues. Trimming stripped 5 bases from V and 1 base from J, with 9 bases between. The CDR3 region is CASSYRVSGNTIYF. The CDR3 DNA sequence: TGTGCCAGCAGTTACAGGGTGTCTGGAAACACCATATATTTT.

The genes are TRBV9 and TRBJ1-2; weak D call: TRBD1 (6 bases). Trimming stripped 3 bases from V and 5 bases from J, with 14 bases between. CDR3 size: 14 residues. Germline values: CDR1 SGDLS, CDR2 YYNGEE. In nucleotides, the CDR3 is TGTGCCAGCAGCGGGGGGGCAGGATCATATGGCTACACCTTC. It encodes CASSGGAGSYGYTF. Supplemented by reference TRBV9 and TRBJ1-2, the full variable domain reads DSGVTQTPKHLITATGQRVTLRCSPRSGDLSVYWYQQSLDQGLQFLIQYYNGEERAKGNILERFSAQQFPDLHSELNLSSLELGDSALYFCASSGGAGSYGYTFGSGTRLTVV.

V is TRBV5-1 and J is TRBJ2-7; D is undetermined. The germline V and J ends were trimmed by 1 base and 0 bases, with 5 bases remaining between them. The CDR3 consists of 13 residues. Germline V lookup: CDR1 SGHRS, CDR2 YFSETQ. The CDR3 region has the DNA TGCGCCAGCAGCTTGTCCAACTCCTACGAGCAGTACTTC. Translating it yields CASSLSNSYEQYF. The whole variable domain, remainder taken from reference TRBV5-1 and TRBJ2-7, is KAGVTQTPRYLIKTRGQQVTLSCSPISGHRSVSWYQQTPGQGLQFLFEYFSETQRNKGNFPGRFSGRQFSNSRSEMNVSTLELGDSALYLCASSLSNSYEQYFGPGTRLTVT.

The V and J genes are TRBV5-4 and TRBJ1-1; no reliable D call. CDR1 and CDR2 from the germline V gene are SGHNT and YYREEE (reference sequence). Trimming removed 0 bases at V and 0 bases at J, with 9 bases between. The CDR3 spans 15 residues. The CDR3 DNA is TGTGCCAGCAGCTTGGAGGCGACGTTGAACACTGAAGCTTTCTTT. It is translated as CASSLEATLNTEAFF.

The CDR3 DNA reads TGTGCCAGCAGAGGGACCAGGGGCGCAGATACGCAGTATTTT. This encodes CASRGTRGADTQYF. The chain combines TRBV6-5 with TRBJ2-3, with D possibly matching TRBD1 (6 bases). CDR3 length: 14 amino acids. The germline V gene encodes CDR1 MNHEY and CDR2 SVGAGI. V lost 6 bases and J 4 bases, leaving 14 bases between the germline ends.

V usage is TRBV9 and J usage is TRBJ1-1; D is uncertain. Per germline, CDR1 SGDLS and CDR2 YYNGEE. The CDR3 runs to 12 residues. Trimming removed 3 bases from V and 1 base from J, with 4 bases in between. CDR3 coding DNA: TGTGCCAGCAGCGCGGGGAACACTGAAGCTTTCTTT. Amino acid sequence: CASSAGNTEAFF.